Shown below are 22 T cell receptor beta chains from a single sample sequenced in a study of blood T cell repertoires in COVID-19. Generated by immunoSEQ multiplex PCR, the TCRdb table keeps only in-frame clones and is missing some. This repertoire shows roughly 230,000 clones, more than 70% found once; its top ten account for around 3.3%. The sample comprised peripheral blood. All receptors derive from a woman aged 80 or older with acute or convalescent COVID-19.

This chain connects TRBV20-1 to TRBJ1-5, with 9 bases fitting TRBD1. Losses at the gene ends were 6 bases for V and 6 bases for J; bases not matched to a gene: 12. Germline assignment: CDR1 DFQATT and CDR2 SNEGSKA (reference sequence). This CDR3 has 15 residues. The CDR3 spells CSASTPGTGFQPQHF. CDR3 nucleotides: TGCAGTGCGAGTACCCCCGGGACAGGGTTTCAGCCCCAGCATTTT.

This rearrangement joins TRBV6-4 to TRBJ1-2; 8 bases line up with TRBD1. The V gene end was trimmed by 3 bases and the J gene end by 4 bases; junction bases not matched to a gene: 7. This CDR3 comprises 15 residues. The germline V gene has CDR1 MRHNA and CDR2 SNTAGT. The CDR3 spells CASSESTGAGYGYTF. The CDR3 coding sequence is TGTGCCAGCAGTGAGTCGACAGGGGCGGGCTATGGCTACACCTTC.

CDR3 sequence reads: CSASQGAGGYTF. The DNA for the CDR3 is TGCAGTGCTAGTCAAGGGGCTGGTGGCTACACCTTC. The chain is built from TRBV20-1 and TRBJ1-2, with a weak D call TRBD1 (5 bases). The V gene lost 3 bases and the J gene lost 7 bases, with 12 bases spanning the gap. The CDR3 is 12 amino acids. Per the germline V gene, CDR1 is DFQATT and CDR2 is SNEGSKA (reference sequence).

The V and J genes are TRBV11-2 and TRBJ2-3, with D maybe TRBD1 (5 bases). Deletions cut 6 bases from V and 1 base from J, with 11 bases between. In germline, CDR1 is SGHAT, CDR2 FQNNGV. The CDR3 contains 14 residues. The CDR3 reads CASSSIGGTDTQYF. The CDR3 DNA follows: TGTGCCAGCAGTTCAATAGGGGGCACAGATACGCAGTATTTT. Drawing the rest from reference TRBV11-2 and TRBJ2-3, the complete variable domain is EAGVAQSPRYKIIEKRQSVAFWCNPISGHATLYWYQQILGQGPKLLIQFQNNGVVDDSQLPKDRFSAERLKGVDSTLKIQPAKLEDSAVYLCASSSIGGTDTQYFGPGTRLTVL.

The chain is built from TRBV15 and TRBJ1-2, with D possibly being TRBD1 (6 bases). Germline lookup yields CDR1 LNHNV and CDR2 YYDKDF (reference sequence). The CDR3 runs 14 residues. V lost 0 bases to trimming and J lost 8 bases, with 13 bases between them. The CDR3 region is CATSRDRGLGGYTF. DNA for the CDR3: TGTGCCACCAGCAGAGACAGGGGCTTAGGGGGCTACACCTTC.

In this sample, this clone turned up a few times. The chain's CDR3 is CASSLYRGWGADTEAFF. The CDR3 DNA reads TGTGCCAGCAGTTTATACAGGGGCTGGGGTGCGGACACTGAAGCTTTCTTT. The V and J genes are TRBV28 and TRBJ1-1, with 7 bases lining up with TRBD1. The CDR3 has 17 residues. V gave up 1 base and J gave up 3 bases; unmatched junction bases: 11. Per the germline V gene, CDR1 is MDHEN and CDR2 is SYDVKM.

The CDR3 coding sequence is TGCGCCATCATAAATGACAGGTTTAGCAATCAGCCCCAGCATTTT. Translation gives CAIINDRFSNQPQHF. This sequence joins TRBV23-1 and TRBJ1-5, with a weak D call TRBD1 (6 bases). TRBV23-1 is an ORF; its function is uncertain. The length of the CDR3 is 15 residues. Trimming took 10 bases from V and 0 from J, leaving 16 bases between them.

The chain combines TRBV9 with TRBJ1-3, with TRBD1 matching over 10 bases. The V gene's germline CDR1 is SGDLS and CDR2 YYNGEE. Germline trimming cut 0 bases from V and 4 bases from J; bases unmatched to any gene: 4. This CDR3 is 16 amino acids long. Here the CDR3 DNA reads TGTGCCAGCAGCGTAGACGACAGGGGGCCAGGAAACACCATATATTTT. This translates into CASSVDDRGPGNTIYF.

This chain connects TRBV5-4 to TRBJ1-4; D gene ambiguous. The length of the CDR3 is 14 residues. V gave up 4 bases and J gave up 8 bases, with 15 bases separating them. Germline values: CDR1 SGHNT, CDR2 YYREEE (reference sequence). In DNA, the CDR3 is TGTGCCAGCAGCGTACCCGGGAAGGTGGAAAAACTGTTTTTT. Translation: CASSVPGKVEKLFF.

This chain joins TRBV28 and TRBJ1-5, with D possibly TRBD1 on 6 matching bases. There are 16 residues in the CDR3. Germline assignment: CDR1 MDHEN and CDR2 SYDVKM. The V gene lost 6 bases and the J gene lost 6 bases, with 21 bases spanning the gap. CDR3 nucleotides: TGTGCCAGCAGGCGACCCAGGGGAGGGAATGGTCAGCCCCAGCATTTT. It codes for CASRRPRGGNGQPQHF.

The V call is TRBV27, the J call TRBJ1-1; 8 bases map to TRBD1. Germline lookup yields CDR1 MNHEY and CDR2 SMNVEV (reference sequence). The CDR3 is 17 amino acids. The ends lost 5 bases at V and 6 bases at J; junction bases unmatched: 17. The CDR3 bases are TGTGCCAGCAGTAGATTATTTCAGACAGGGGAAGGGGCTGAAGCTTTCTTT. Residues: CASSRLFQTGEGAEAFF.

The chain joins TRBV5-5 to TRBJ2-5; 7 bases map to TRBD1. J was trimmed by 4 bases and V by 4 bases; bases with no gene match: 10. The CDR3 extends over 15 amino acids. The germline CDR1 and CDR2 sequences are SGHKS and YYEKEE (reference sequence). In DNA form, the CDR3 reads TGTGCCAGCAGCCCGACCCCAGGGGGTGCAGAGACCCAGTACTTC. It yields the protein CASSPTPGGAETQYF.

The chain carries TRBV4-1 and TRBJ1-2, with 8 bases lining up with TRBD1. Germline V CDR1 and CDR2: MGHRA, YSYEKL. This CDR3 is built from 16 residues. J gave up 2 bases and V 1 base, and 6 bases lay outside the gene matches. This CDR3 is CASSQAQGQVNYGYTF. DNA of the CDR3: TGCGCCAGCAGCCAAGCACAGGGACAGGTGAACTATGGCTACACCTTC.

The rearrangement links TRBV5-1 to TRBJ1-2; no definite D call. CDR1 is SGHRS, CDR2 YFSETQ, per germline. The CDR3 is 14 residues long. Trimming pared 0 bases from V and 1 base from J, leaving 7 bases between. The CDR3 spells CASSLVSLNYGYTF. The DNA of the CDR3 is TGCGCCAGCAGCTTGGTCAGTCTTAACTATGGCTACACCTTC. Using reference TRBV5-1 and TRBJ1-2 for the parts outside the CDR3, the full variable domain is KAGVTQTPRYLIKTRGQQVTLSCSPISGHRSVSWYQQTPGQGLQFLFEYFSETQRNKGNFPGRFSGRQFSNSRSEMNVSTLELGDSALYLCASSLVSLNYGYTFGSGTRLTVV.

This chain uses TRBV6-5 with TRBJ2-3; 7 nucleotides match TRBD2. The J segment lost 3 bases and the V segment lost 2 bases, leaving 2 bases of the junction unmatched. The CDR3 extends over 14 amino acids. Germline values: CDR1 MNHEY, CDR2 SVGAGI. CDR3 coding DNA: TGTGCCAGCAGTTACAGCGGGGTTACAGATACGCAGTATTTT. This gives the protein CASSYSGVTDTQYF.

The chain employs TRBV2 and TRBJ1-6; D ambiguous. Per the germline V gene, CDR1 is SNHLY and CDR2 is FYNNEI. Trimming stripped 3 bases from V and 9 bases from J, with 15 bases between. The length of the CDR3 is 15 residues. The CDR3 spells CASSDFRGVGSPLHF. The DNA of the CDR3 is TGTGCCAGCAGTGATTTTCGCGGGGTGGGTTCACCCCTCCACTTT. The full variable domain, its missing parts supplied by reference TRBV2 and TRBJ1-6, is EPEVTQTPSHQVTQMGQEVILRCVPISNHLYFYWYRQILGQKVEFLVSFYNNEISEKSEIFDDQFSVERPDGSNFTLKIRSTKLEDSAMYFCASSDFRGVGSPLHFGNGTRLTVT.

This chain uses TRBV9 with TRBJ1-6; D may be TRBD1 (5 bases). This CDR3 is 17 amino acids long. V lost 0 bases and J 4 bases, leaving 14 bases between the germline ends. Germline V gene lookup returns CDR1 SGDLS and CDR2 YYNGEE. CDR3 sequence: CASSVGGEVTYNSPLHF. DNA for the CDR3: TGTGCCAGCAGCGTAGGGGGGGAAGTGACATATAATTCACCCCTCCACTTT.

V and J are TRBV5-6 and TRBJ2-7, with no clear D. The CDR3 length is 12 residues. Germline CDR1 SGHDT, CDR2 YYEEEE. Trimming took off 1 base at V and 4 bases at J, with 6 bases between the two ends. CDR3 protein: CASSLLSYEQYF. CDR3 coding DNA: TGTGCCAGCAGCTTGCTTTCGTACGAGCAGTACTTC. Full variable domain (rest looked up from reference TRBV5-6 and TRBJ2-7): DAGVTQSPTHLIKTRGQQVTLRCSPKSGHDTVSWYQQALGQGPQFIFQYYEEEERQRGNFPDRFSGHQFPNYSSELNVNALLLGDSALYLCASSLLSYEQYFGPGTRLTVT.

The V call is TRBV2, the J call TRBJ1-1; 9 positions match TRBD1. The CDR3 spans 14 residues. Germline CDR1 and CDR2: SNHLY and FYNNEI. The junction had 5 bases not matched to a gene; V was cut back by 6 bases and J by 3 bases. CDR3 sequence (DNA): TGTGCCAGCAGGACCGGGACAGGGTACACTGAAGCTTTCTTT. It codes for CASRTGTGYTEAFF.

The rearrangement uses TRBV18 and TRBJ2-7, with TRBD1 identical over 10 bases. The V and J ends lost 5 bases and 5 bases, in that order; junction bases with no gene match: 6. This CDR3 comprises 14 residues. Per germline, CDR1 KGHSH and CDR2 LQKENI. CDR3 residues: CASSTGDRGHEQYF. CDR3 bases: TGTGCCAGCTCAACCGGGGACAGGGGCCACGAGCAGTACTTC.

V and J are TRBV3-1 (or the pseudogene TRBV3-2) and TRBJ2-2, with D uncertain. The V gene lost 2 bases and the J gene lost 0 bases, with 4 bases spanning the gap. The length of the CDR3 is 14 residues. The germline V gene encodes CDR1 LGHDT and CDR2 YNNKEL (reference sequence). The CDR3 sequence is CASSQSANTGELFF. Written as DNA, the CDR3 is TGTGCCAGCAGCCAATCTGCGAACACCGGGGAGCTGTTTTTT.

The sample holds one count of this clone. This chain connects TRBV19 to TRBJ1-5, with D possibly being TRBD1 (6 bases). Between the trimmed V and J ends, which lost 7 bases and 5 bases, there was a span of 21 bases. The CDR3 is 16 residues long. Per germline, CDR1 LNHDA and CDR2 SQIVND (reference sequence). The CDR3 sequence is CASKLSGSPGDQPQHF. CDR3 in DNA: TGTGCCAGTAAGCTCAGTGGCTCACCAGGGGATCAGCCCCAGCATTTT.